Described below is a single TCR beta chain sequence and its context. The CDR3 is 13 amino acids. V shed 3 bases and J shed 4 bases, with 10 bases lying between them. From germline, CDR1 is SGDLS and CDR2 YYNGEE. The study ran its PCR with 60 Vbeta and 13 Jbeta primers. Measured with immunoSEQ multiplex PCR; TCRdb has only the in-frame clones, and not every one. The sample shows about 50,000 clones, 60% to 85% of them seen only once. The sample comes from a study of cytomegalovirus exposure and HLA in healthy donors. V is TRBV9 and J is TRBJ1-2; the D gene is possibly TRBD1 (6 bases). The TCR sequence derives from a man aged 25 to 45 in good health and CMV-seropositive. The sample taken for sequencing was PBMCs. The DNA for the CDR3 is TGTGCCAGCAGCGAAGGACAGCTCTATGGCTACACCTTC. Translating it yields CASSEGQLYGYTF.